Listed here are 7 T cell receptor beta chains from one sample, sequenced in a study of T cells in Graves' hyperthyroidism and ophthalmopathy. Authors of the study amplified TCR beta CDR3 regions from RNA transcripts. The HTBI primer set served for first-round RT-PCR of the TCR CDR3. Each CDR3 protein gets one entry after TCRdb re-called the multiplex PCR reads with MiXCR. The table has some 550,000 distinct CDR3 sequences, 16% seen once. The sequenced sample consisted of blood. The receptors were sampled from a woman aged 40-49 years with Graves' ophthalmopathy.

This clonotype was observed many times. In DNA form, the CDR3 reads TGTGCCAGCAGCTTGGGACGGTCGAACACTGAAGCTTTCTTT. Amino acid sequence: CASSLGRSNTEAFF. The chain employs TRBV7-2 and TRBJ1-1, with a tentative D call TRBD1 (5 bases). This CDR3 is 14 amino acids long. V lost 3 bases and J lost 1, with 9 bases in between. Looked up from germline, CDR1 is SGHTA and CDR2 is FQGNSA.

The table lists this clonotype with a few counts. The rearrangement uses TRBV7-9 and TRBJ2-7, with D maybe TRBD2 (5 bases). CDR3 size: 14 residues. V was trimmed by 1 base and J by 1 base, leaving 8 bases between them. CDR1 SEHNR and CDR2 FQNEAQ come from the germline V gene (reference sequence). CDR3 in amino acids: CASSLDLASYEQYF. DNA for the CDR3: TGTGCCAGCAGCTTAGATCTAGCTTCCTACGAGCAGTACTTC.

This clonotype was picked up many times. V usage is TRBV5-5 and J usage is TRBJ2-1; 7 bases align to TRBD2. The germline V gene has CDR1 SGHKS and CDR2 YYEKEE (reference sequence). CDR3 length: 16 amino acids. V shed 4 bases and J 2 bases; nucleotides not matched to a gene: 9. The CDR3 is CASSLTAGTTYNEQFF. The CDR3 coding sequence is TGTGCCAGCAGCCTGACAGCGGGAACCACCTACAATGAGCAGTTCTTC. Full variable domain (remainder filled in from reference TRBV5-5 and TRBJ2-1): DAGVTQSPTHLIKTRGQQVTLRCSPISGHKSVSWYQQVLGQGPQFIFQYYEKEERGRGNFPDRFSARQFPNYSSELNVNALLLGDSALYLCASSLTAGTTYNEQFFGPGTRLTVL.

This clonotype was detected many times. V and J are TRBV3-1 and TRBJ1-4; the match to TRBD1 covers 12 bases. V was clipped by 0 bases and J by 7 bases; unmatched bases: 6. The CDR3 totals 17 residues. In germline, CDR1 is LGHDT, CDR2 YNNKEL (reference sequence). Here the CDR3 DNA reads TGTGCCAGCAGCCAAGAAAGCCTGGGACAGGGGGCTGAAAAACTGTTTTTT. Protein: CASSQESLGQGAEKLFF. The entire variable domain, with the rest obtained from reference TRBV3-1 and TRBJ1-4, is as follows: DTAVSQTPKYLVTQMGNDKSIKCEQNLGHDTMYWYKQDSKKFLKIMFSYNNKELIINETVPNRFSPKSPDKAHLNLHINSLELGDSAVYFCASSQESLGQGAEKLFFGSGTQLSVL.

This clonotype was detected many times. The chain links TRBV30 to TRBJ2-2; 8 bases map to TRBD2. CDR1 is GTSNPN, CDR2 SVGIG, per germline (reference sequence). V lost 0 bases, J lost 7 bases, and 4 bases stayed unmatched. The CDR3 sequence is 14 residues long. DNA for the CDR3: TGTGCCTGGAGTGTAGGCGGGACTAGCGGGGAGCTGTTTTTT. It translates to CAWSVGGTSGELFF.

This clonotype was observed many times. The chain links TRBV2 to TRBJ2-1; tentative D call: TRBD2 (6 bases). The CDR3 spans 15 residues. Germline CDR1 reads SNHLY; CDR2 reads FYNNEI. Trimming left V 2 bases short and J 7 bases short, with 15 bases between. The CDR3 loop reads CASSENSGPRNEQFF. DNA of the CDR3: TGTGCCAGCAGTGAAAACAGCGGGCCCCGGAATGAGCAGTTCTTC.

This clonotype was observed at least ten times. The J gene is TRBJ1-6, the V gene TRBV30, with D possibly being TRBD1 (5 bases). CDR3 length equals 15 residues. Per germline, CDR1 GTSNPN and CDR2 SVGIG (reference sequence). The germline V and J ends were trimmed by 3 bases and 3 bases, with 12 bases remaining between them. The CDR3 protein is CAWRVQAVYNSPLHF. CDR3 bases: TGTGCCTGGAGGGTACAGGCCGTCTATAATTCACCCCTCCACTTT.